The entry below gives a single TCR beta chain sequence along with its context. Its antigen is as yet unknown. The entry originates in a study of response to subunit inactivated influenza vaccine. Study results and caveats: New T cells are recruited in small numbers by each seasonal influenza vaccination, according to the authors' suggestion.

V dropped 5 bases and J dropped 4 bases, with 18 bases sitting between them. Per germline, CDR1 DFQATT and CDR2 SNEGSKA (reference sequence). CDR3 length: 15 residues. One entry per CDR3 protein, called by TCRdb with MiXCR from the RT-PCR reads. Of about 160,000 distinct CDR3 sequences in the sample, roughly a tenth were seen once. The sequences come from non-naive T cells sorted from PBMCs, collected about 40 days after vaccination. This receptor was taken from a man in his fifties or sixties who received an inactivated influenza vaccine. The rearrangement uses TRBV20-1 and TRBJ2-1; D is unclear. Here the CDR3 reads CSAGRASRTYNEQFF. The CDR3, as DNA: TGCAGTGCTGGCCGGGCCTCCCGAACTTACAATGAGCAGTTCTTC.